This T cell receptor (beta chain) was profiled in a study of OX40 agonist ivuxolimab in advanced cancers. Background on the study: It was permissible to have had prior anti-PD-1, anti-PD-L1 or anti-CTLA-4 therapy, and 40% had some. Study-wide findings and caveats: Relative to CD4+ cells, CD8+ T cells on average had more expanded clones.

On this clone itself: Its antigen is still unknown.

CDR3 size: 16 residues. V dropped 0 bases and J dropped 6 bases, with 16 bases sitting between them. Germline-derived CDR1 and CDR2 are SGDLS and YYNGEE. Profiled with immunoSEQ multiplex PCR; TCRdb holds only in-frame clones, not every one. The sample contains tens of thousands of clones, more than 75% of which appear only once. The starting material was CD4+ or CD8+ T cells sorted from blood, obtained in a trial of the OX40 agonist ivuxolimab. The source is an adult with an advanced solid tumor such as melanoma, head and neck, liver or kidney cancer. The chain joins TRBV9 to TRBJ2-1; D might be TRBD1 (6 bases). The DNA for the CDR3 is TGTGCCAGCAGCGTAGCGTGGGCAGGGGCAGGCAATGAGCAGTTCTTC. The encoded protein is CASSVAWAGAGNEQFF.